The next 20 T cell receptor beta chains were all read from a single sample in a study of T cell repertoires in ileal Crohn's disease. Here immunoSEQ multiplex PCR was the method, and the copy in TCRdb shows in-frame clones only, minus some. The table has roughly 31,000 clones, over 75% seen once. Sequencing was performed on ileal tissue. All receptors derive from an adult with Crohn's disease.

The genes are TRBV30 and TRBJ2-3; 8 bases map to TRBD2. V shed 0 bases and J 7 bases; nucleotides not matched to a gene: 12. The CDR3 covers 16 residues. The V gene's germline CDR1 is GTSNPN and CDR2 SVGIG (reference sequence). The CDR3 DNA reads TGTGCCTGGAGTGTACCCGCTAGCGGGTACTCAAATACGCAGTATTTT. Amino acids: CAWSVPASGYSNTQYF.

The V and J genes are TRBV7-9 and TRBJ2-7; a weak D match, TRBD2 (6 bases). This CDR3 is 12 amino acids long. CDR1 is SEHNR, CDR2 FQNEAQ, per germline (reference sequence). Trimming shortened V by 8 bases and J by 3 bases, and 11 bases separated the two germline ends. CDR3 protein: CASGDGSYEQYF. As DNA, the CDR3 is TGTGCCAGCGGCGACGGGAGCTACGAGCAGTACTTC.

This clone was seen only a few times. A junction boundary mismatches the germline segment, possibly from a read error. The rearrangement links TRBV5-1 to TRBJ2-1; 10 bases match TRBD2. Germline loops: CDR1 SGHRS, CDR2 YFSETQ. The length of the CDR3 is 12 residues. CDR3 sequence reads: CASSPYSGRSVF. CDR3 coding DNA: TGCGCCAGCAGCCCATATAGCGGGAGGTCCGTCTTC.

The table lists this clone with a few counts. This chain connects TRBV7-9 to TRBJ2-1; 7 bases align to TRBD2. CDR1 is SEHNR, CDR2 FQNEAQ, per germline (reference sequence). J lost 6 bases, V lost 2 bases, and 16 bases had no gene match. There are 18 residues in the CDR3. CDR3 sequence reads: CASSLKSLWREFSNEQFF. CDR3 nucleotides: TGTGCCAGCAGCTTAAAATCCCTGTGGCGGGAGTTCTCCAATGAGCAGTTCTTC. Drawing the rest from reference TRBV7-9 and TRBJ2-1, the complete variable domain is DTGVSQNPRHKITKRGQNVTFRCDPISEHNRLYWYRQTLGQGPEFLTYFQNEAQLEKSRLLSDRFSAERPKGSFSTLEIQRTEQGDSAMYLCASSLKSLWREFSNEQFFGPGTRLTVL.

The rearrangement links TRBV11-2 to TRBJ2-2, with 12 bases that match TRBD1. The V gene's germline CDR1 is SGHAT and CDR2 FQNNGV. This CDR3 has 17 residues. V lost 5 bases and J lost 5; bases outside the gene matches: 9. In nucleotides, the CDR3 is TGTGCCAGCAGCCTCCGGGGACAGGGGGCGAGGACCGGGGAGCTGTTTTTT. This codes for CASSLRGQGARTGELFF.

The chain is built from TRBV6-6 and TRBJ1-2; 7 nucleotides match TRBD1. Unmatched junction bases numbered 11, after V lost 5 bases and J lost 2 bases. CDR3 length equals 16 residues. Germline V lookup: CDR1 MNHNY, CDR2 SVGAGI (reference sequence). The CDR3 protein is CASSASTGFINYGYTF. The DNA for the CDR3 is TGTGCCAGCAGTGCGTCGACAGGGTTTATAAACTATGGCTACACCTTC.

V gene TRBV6-1 combines with J gene TRBJ2-3; 9 bases align to TRBD2. Germline V gene lookup returns CDR1 MNHNS and CDR2 SASEGT. The CDR3 has 15 amino acids. Trimming took 1 base from V and 2 from J; bases not matched to a gene: 1. The CDR3 reads CASSEVGLATDTQYF. DNA of the CDR3: TGTGCCAGCAGTGAAGTGGGACTAGCCACAGATACGCAGTATTTT.

This rearrangement joins TRBV5-6 to TRBJ2-3, with D unclear. Germline V gives CDR1 SGHDT, CDR2 YYEEEE. V was cut by 5 bases and J by 2 bases, with 15 bases left in between. This CDR3 comprises 15 residues. CDR3 region: CASSSTGFTTDTQYF. The CDR3 DNA reads as TGTGCCAGCAGTTCTACCGGGTTCACCACAGATACGCAGTATTTT.

The chain couples TRBV6-1 to TRBJ1-1; the match to TRBD1 covers 7 bases. With 5 bases clipped from V and 7 bases from J, the junction kept 4 bases outside the gene matches. Germline CDR1 MNHNS, CDR2 SASEGT. The CDR3 runs 12 residues. The CDR3 coding sequence is TGTGCCAGCAGTCCAAGGGGGCGTGAAGCTTTCTTT. It translates to CASSPRGREAFF.

The genes are TRBV5-1 and TRBJ1-4; D unresolved. Germline loops: CDR1 SGHRS, CDR2 YFSETQ. This CDR3 is 15 amino acids long. The V end lost 4 bases, the J end lost 8 bases, and 18 bases lay between the germline ends. In DNA form, the CDR3 reads TGCGCCAGCAGCACCCAATTAACCAGCGGGGAAAAACTGTTTTTT. The encoded protein is CASSTQLTSGEKLFF.

This clone was recorded a few times. This sequence joins TRBV7-6 and TRBJ2-1; 12 nucleotides match TRBD2. CDR1 and CDR2 from the germline V gene are SGHVS and FNYEAQ. Trimming cost V 3 bases and J 0 bases; bases outside gene matches: 3. This CDR3 is built from 17 residues. CDR3 region: CASSLTSGSYSYNEQFF. The CDR3 bases are TGTGCCAGCAGCTTGACTAGCGGGAGCTACTCCTACAATGAGCAGTTCTTC.

V usage is TRBV5-6 and J usage is TRBJ2-2; tentatively, D is TRBD1 (5 bases). CDR1 SGHDT and CDR2 YYEEEE come from the germline V gene. The CDR3 has 15 amino acids. V lost 5 bases and J 1 base, leaving 12 bases between the germline ends. CDR3 nucleotide sequence: TGTGCCAGCAGTCAAAGGGGCGGGAACACCGGGGAGCTGTTTTTT. Protein product: CASSQRGGNTGELFF.

This clone was counted between two and nine times. This chain connects TRBV4-2 to TRBJ1-5; D is undetermined. CDR1 LGHNA and CDR2 YNFKEQ come from the germline V gene. The CDR3 is 15 amino acids. Deletions cut 4 bases from V and 0 bases from J, with 10 bases between. The CDR3 sequence is CASSPTEGSNQPQHF. CDR3 sequence (DNA): TGTGCCAGCAGCCCAACGGAGGGTAGCAATCAGCCCCAGCATTTT.

This clone occurred once. The rearrangement links TRBV11-2 to TRBJ1-6; D not certain. The CDR3 has 15 amino acids. Germline CDR1 reads SGHAT; CDR2 reads FQNNGV. V dropped 3 bases and J dropped 0 bases, with 6 bases sitting between them. Written as DNA, the CDR3 is TGTGCCAGCAGCTTTCTCAGCTCCTATAATTCACCCCTCCACTTT. Its translation is CASSFLSSYNSPLHF.

The chain joins TRBV5-1 to TRBJ2-7, with D perhaps matching TRBD1 (5 bases). From germline, CDR1 is SGHRS and CDR2 YFSETQ. The CDR3 runs 14 residues. Trimming pared 2 bases from V and 3 bases from J, leaving 12 bases between. The CDR3 sequence is CASSFQGGLYEQYF. CDR3 sequence (DNA): TGCGCCAGCAGCTTTCAGGGTGGCCTCTACGAGCAGTACTTC.

This clone has only one observation. The chain couples TRBV9 to TRBJ2-7; a weak D match, TRBD1 (5 bases). This CDR3 region has 15 residues. Germline V lookup: CDR1 SGDLS, CDR2 YYNGEE. V was trimmed by 0 bases and J by 2 bases, leaving 12 bases between them. CDR3 sequence: CASSVDEDNPYEQYF. CDR3 sequence (DNA): TGTGCCAGCAGCGTAGACGAGGACAATCCCTACGAGCAGTACTTC.

This chain links TRBV25-1 with TRBJ2-7, with D possibly TRBD1 on 5 matching bases. CDR3 length: 14 amino acids. V gave up 1 base and J gave up 7 bases, with 14 bases separating them. The germline gives CDR1 MGHDK, CDR2 SYGVNS. As DNA, the CDR3 is TGTGCCAGCAGTGAATGGGGCAGGGTAAGGGAGCAGTACTTC. The encoded protein is CASSEWGRVREQYF.

This clone appeared a single time. The chain combines TRBV27 with TRBJ2-3, with 12 nucleotides matching TRBD2. Per the germline V gene, CDR1 is MNHEY and CDR2 is SMNVEV (reference sequence). The CDR3 extends over 16 amino acids. The V and J ends lost 3 bases and 5 bases, in that order; junction bases with no gene match: 6. The CDR3 loop reads CASSFLGLAGGDTQYF. The CDR3 region has the DNA TGTGCCAGCAGTTTCCTGGGACTAGCGGGCGGAGATACGCAGTATTTT.

The chain employs TRBV19 and TRBJ2-2; 8 bases agree with TRBD1. Germline trimming cut 10 bases from V and 7 bases from J; bases unmatched to any gene: 14. CDR1 and CDR2 (germline): LNHDA, SQIVND (reference sequence). The CDR3 runs 15 residues. CDR3 amino acids: CATKIGTGRVGELFF. CDR3 in DNA: TGTGCCACGAAGATCGGGACAGGTCGGGTCGGGGAGCTGTTTTTT.

V is TRBV25-1 and J is TRBJ2-4; 7 bases align to TRBD2. Germline values: CDR1 MGHDK, CDR2 SYGVNS. This CDR3 is 15 amino acids long. Trimming cost V 2 bases and J 0 bases; bases outside gene matches: 1. Here the CDR3 reads CASSEGGGAKNIQYF. DNA of the CDR3: TGTGCCAGCAGTGAAGGGGGGGGAGCCAAAAACATTCAGTACTTC. Full variable domain (remainder filled in from reference TRBV25-1 and TRBJ2-4): EADIYQTPRYLVIGTGKKITLECSQTMGHDKMYWYQQDPGMELHLIHYSYGVNSTEKGDLSSESTVSRIRTEHFPLTLESARPSHTSQYLCASSEGGGAKNIQYFGAGTRLSVL.